One and the same sample provided the 10 T cell receptor beta chains below, sequenced in a study of cytomegalovirus exposure and HLA in healthy donors. Produced via immunoSEQ multiplex PCR; TCRdb's table is partial and in-frame only. This table holds 130,000 to 150,000 clones, 87% found once. Sequencing was done on a sample of PBMCs. Every receptor here comes from a man younger than 35 in good health and CMV-seropositive.

This clone has more than one count but fewer than ten. This CDR3 reads CASSISGTGSGNYGYTF. CDR3 coding DNA: TGTGCCAGTAGTATTAGCGGGACAGGGAGTGGGAACTATGGCTACACCTTC. The chain has TRBV19 and TRBJ1-2; 9 nucleotides match TRBD1. Losses at the gene ends were 3 bases for V and 2 bases for J; bases not matched to a gene: 10. The CDR3 consists of 17 residues. Germline V gene sequence: CDR1 LNHDA, CDR2 SQIVND (reference sequence).

V and J are TRBV30 and TRBJ1-1, with D perhaps matching TRBD1 (6 bases). Germline CDR1 reads GTSNPN; CDR2 reads SVGIG (reference sequence). CDR3 size: 13 residues. Trimming removed 0 bases from V and 4 bases from J, with 9 bases in between. For the CDR3, the DNA is TGTGCCTGGAGTGTAACAGGGAGCACTGAAGCTTTCTTT. Amino acid sequence: CAWSVTGSTEAFF.

The chain uses TRBV27 and TRBJ1-1, with 8 bases fitting TRBD1. This CDR3 region has 20 residues. From germline, CDR1 is MNHEY and CDR2 SMNVEV (reference sequence). The V gene end was trimmed by 4 bases and the J gene end by 2 bases; junction bases not matched to a gene: 21. The CDR3 spells CASSYQPPASFGTGNTEAFF. The CDR3 DNA reads as TGTGCCAGCAGTTATCAACCGCCCGCCTCTTTCGGGACAGGAAACACTGAAGCTTTCTTT.

The chain's CDR3 is CASRKGQQATEAFF. CDR3 DNA: TGTGCCAGCAGGAAGGGACAACAGGCCACTGAAGCTTTCTTT. The gene calls are TRBV6-1 and TRBJ1-1, with TRBD1 as a possible D gene (6 bases). Germline V gives CDR1 MNHNS, CDR2 SASEGT. V was cut by 6 bases and J by 4 bases, with 15 bases left in between. CDR3 length equals 14 residues.

This sequence joins TRBV4-1 and TRBJ2-7; a weak D match, TRBD2 (6 bases). CDR3 length equals 14 residues. With 2 bases removed from V and 4 bases from J, the gap between germline ends came to 12 bases. Per the germline V gene, CDR1 is MGHRA and CDR2 is YSYEKL. The CDR3 is CASSQRIGSYEQYF. The CDR3, as DNA: TGCGCCAGCAGCCAAAGGATCGGGAGTTACGAGCAGTACTTC.

The table lists this clone with a few counts. The J gene is TRBJ1-2, the V gene TRBV9, with TRBD1 matching 7 bases. Germline CDR1 is SGDLS and CDR2 is YYNGEE. Trimming cost V 2 bases and J 4 bases; bases outside gene matches: 8. The CDR3 has 15 amino acids. The CDR3 reads CASSVGTDPSYGYTF. The CDR3 nucleotides read TGTGCCAGCAGCGTGGGGACAGATCCATCCTATGGCTACACCTTC.

This clone was recorded only once. The gene calls are TRBV11-1 and TRBJ2-7, with 7 bases aligning to TRBD1. The V and J ends lost 3 bases and 2 bases, in that order; junction bases with no gene match: 7. In germline, CDR1 is SGHAT, CDR2 FQDESV (reference sequence). The CDR3 is 15 residues long. This CDR3 is CASSFYSGQAYEQYF. DNA for the CDR3: TGTGCCAGCAGCTTTTACTCCGGACAGGCCTACGAGCAGTACTTC.

In its sample, this clone was seen once. The chain combines TRBV6-5 with TRBJ1-1; D is uncertain. The V gene lost 2 bases and the J gene lost 0 bases, with 7 bases spanning the gap. In germline, CDR1 is MNHEY, CDR2 SVGAGI. The CDR3 totals 14 residues. The CDR3 protein is CASSYSRLNTEAFF. The CDR3 region has the DNA TGTGCCAGCAGTTACAGTCGGTTGAACACTGAAGCTTTCTTT.

The chain is built from TRBV19 and TRBJ2-1, with 9 bases that match TRBD2. Germline V gives CDR1 LNHDA, CDR2 SQIVND (reference sequence). The ends lost 8 bases at V and 7 bases at J; junction bases unmatched: 9. The CDR3 covers 14 residues. CDR3 bases: TGTGCCAGTCCCTTAGGCGGGAGGGAGAATGAGCAGTTCTTC. Translated: CASPLGGRENEQFF.

The gene calls are TRBV9 and TRBJ2-5; the match to TRBD2 covers 13 bases. The junction had 6 bases not matched to a gene; V was cut back by 3 bases and J by 4 bases. Germline values: CDR1 SGDLS, CDR2 YYNGEE. The CDR3 totals 16 residues. This CDR3 is CASSDRLAGGRETQYF. The DNA of the CDR3 is TGTGCCAGCAGCGACCGACTAGCGGGGGGCAGAGAGACCCAGTACTTC.